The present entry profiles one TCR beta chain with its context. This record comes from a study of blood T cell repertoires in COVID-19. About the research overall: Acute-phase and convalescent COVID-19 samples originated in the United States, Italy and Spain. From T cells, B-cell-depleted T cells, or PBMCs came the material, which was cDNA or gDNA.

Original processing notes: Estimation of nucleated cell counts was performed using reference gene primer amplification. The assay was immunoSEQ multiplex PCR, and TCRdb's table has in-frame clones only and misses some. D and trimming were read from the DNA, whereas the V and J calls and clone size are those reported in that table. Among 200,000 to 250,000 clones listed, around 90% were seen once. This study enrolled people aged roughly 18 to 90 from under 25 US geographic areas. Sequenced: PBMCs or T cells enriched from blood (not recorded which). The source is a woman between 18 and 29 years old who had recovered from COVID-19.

The CDR3 reads CASQTVNTEAFF. The CDR3 bases are TGTGCCAGTCAGACAGTTAACACTGAAGCTTTCTTT. The chain links TRBV6-5 to TRBJ1-1; D is perhaps TRBD1 (5 bases). The CDR3 is 12 residues long. Germline V lookup: CDR1 MNHEY, CDR2 SVGAGI. The ends were cut back, 9 bases at V and 2 bases at J, with 10 bases in the middle.